This T cell receptor beta chain was sequenced for a study of T-cell memory formation after mild COVID-19. TCRdb used MiXCR to reprocess the 5' RACE reads, holding one entry per CDR3 protein. The repertoire holds about 310,000 distinct CDR3 sequences, approximately 19% seen once, with around 21% in the top ten. Trimming took off 2 bases at V and 7 bases at J, with 8 bases between the two ends. The CDR3 covers 13 residues. Germline V gene lookup returns CDR1 SEHNR and CDR2 FQNEAQ (reference sequence). V usage is TRBV7-9 and J usage is TRBJ2-2; a weak D match, TRBD2 (5 bases). Sequenced: PBMCs or a T cell subset sorted from them (not recorded which). This TCR derives from a man between 18 and 35 years old who had mild COVID-19 (a few samples of this study predate the infection). Cell type and time point are not known. CDR3 sequence: CASSLTGIGELFF. CDR3 nucleotide sequence: TGTGCCAGCAGCTTAACGGGGATCGGGGAGCTGTTTTTT.